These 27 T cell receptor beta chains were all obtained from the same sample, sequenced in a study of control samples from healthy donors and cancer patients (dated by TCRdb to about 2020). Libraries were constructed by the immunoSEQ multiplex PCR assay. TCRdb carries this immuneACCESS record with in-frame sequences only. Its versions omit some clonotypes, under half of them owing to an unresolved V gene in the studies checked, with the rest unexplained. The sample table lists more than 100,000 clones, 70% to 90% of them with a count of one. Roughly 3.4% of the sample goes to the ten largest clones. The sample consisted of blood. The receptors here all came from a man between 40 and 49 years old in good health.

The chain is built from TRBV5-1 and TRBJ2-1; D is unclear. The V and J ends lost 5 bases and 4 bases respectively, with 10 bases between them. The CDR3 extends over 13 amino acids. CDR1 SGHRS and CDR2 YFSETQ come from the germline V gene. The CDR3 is CASSEFSYNEQFF. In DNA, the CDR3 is TGCGCCAGCAGTGAGTTTTCTTACAATGAGCAGTTCTTC.

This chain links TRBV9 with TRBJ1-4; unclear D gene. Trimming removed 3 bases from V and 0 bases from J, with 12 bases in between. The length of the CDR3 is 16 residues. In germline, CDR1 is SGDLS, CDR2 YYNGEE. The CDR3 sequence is CASSGAPGATNEKLFF. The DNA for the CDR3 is TGTGCCAGCAGCGGGGCCCCGGGTGCAACTAATGAAAAACTGTTTTTT. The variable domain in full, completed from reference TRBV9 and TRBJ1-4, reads DSGVTQTPKHLITATGQRVTLRCSPRSGDLSVYWYQQSLDQGLQFLIQYYNGEERAKGNILERFSAQQFPDLHSELNLSSLELGDSALYFCASSGAPGATNEKLFFGSGTQLSVL.

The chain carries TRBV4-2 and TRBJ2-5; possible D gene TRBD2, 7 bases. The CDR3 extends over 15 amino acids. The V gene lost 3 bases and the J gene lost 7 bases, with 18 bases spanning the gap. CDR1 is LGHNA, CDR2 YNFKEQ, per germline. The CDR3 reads CASSQTWGGSGTQYF. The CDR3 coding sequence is TGTGCCAGCAGCCAGACCTGGGGGGGCTCGGGGACCCAGTACTTC.

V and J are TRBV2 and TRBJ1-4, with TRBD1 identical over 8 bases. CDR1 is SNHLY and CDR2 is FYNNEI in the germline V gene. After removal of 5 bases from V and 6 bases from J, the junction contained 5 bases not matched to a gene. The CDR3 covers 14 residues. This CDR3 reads CASSRQGIDEKLFF. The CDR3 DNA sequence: TGTGCCAGCAGTAGACAGGGGATTGATGAAAAACTGTTTTTT.

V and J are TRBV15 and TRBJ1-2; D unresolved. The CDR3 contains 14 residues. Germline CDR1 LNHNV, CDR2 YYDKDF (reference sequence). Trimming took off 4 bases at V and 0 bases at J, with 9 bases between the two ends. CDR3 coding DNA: TGTGCCACCAGCATAGGGAGCCCTAACTATGGCTACACCTTC. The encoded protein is CATSIGSPNYGYTF.

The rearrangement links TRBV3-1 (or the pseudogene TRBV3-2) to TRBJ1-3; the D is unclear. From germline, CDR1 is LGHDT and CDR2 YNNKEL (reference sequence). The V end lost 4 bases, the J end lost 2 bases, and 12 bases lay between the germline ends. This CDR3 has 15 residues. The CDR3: CASSRKSPPGNTIYF. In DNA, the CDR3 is TGTGCCAGCAGCCGCAAGTCTCCTCCTGGAAACACCATATATTTT.

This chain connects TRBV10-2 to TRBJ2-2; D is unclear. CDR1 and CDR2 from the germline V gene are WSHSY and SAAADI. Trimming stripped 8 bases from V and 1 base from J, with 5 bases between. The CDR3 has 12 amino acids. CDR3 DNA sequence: TGCGCCAGCCGACAGAACACCGGGGAGCTGTTTTTT. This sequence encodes CASRQNTGELFF.

CDR3 sequence reads: CASITSGGNTGELFF. The CDR3 DNA is TGTGCCAGCATCACTAGCGGGGGGAACACCGGGGAGCTGTTTTTT. The chain employs TRBV2 and TRBJ2-2; TRBD2 matches 11 bases. CDR3 length: 15 amino acids. The V gene's germline CDR1 is SNHLY and CDR2 FYNNEI. Unmatched junction bases numbered 2, after V lost 7 bases and J lost 1 base.

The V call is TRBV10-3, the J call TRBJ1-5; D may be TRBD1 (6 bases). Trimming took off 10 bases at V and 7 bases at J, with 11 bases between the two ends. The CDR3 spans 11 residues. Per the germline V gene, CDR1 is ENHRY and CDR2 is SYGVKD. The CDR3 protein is CATRGAQPQHF. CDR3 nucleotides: TGTGCCACGAGGGGGGCCCAGCCCCAGCATTTT.

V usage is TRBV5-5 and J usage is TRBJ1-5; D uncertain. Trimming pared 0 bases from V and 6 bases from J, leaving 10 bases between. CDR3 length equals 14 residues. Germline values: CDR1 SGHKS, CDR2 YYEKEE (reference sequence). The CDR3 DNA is TGTGCCAGCAGCTTGGCCGGGAATGGTCAGCCCCAGCATTTT. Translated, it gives CASSLAGNGQPQHF.

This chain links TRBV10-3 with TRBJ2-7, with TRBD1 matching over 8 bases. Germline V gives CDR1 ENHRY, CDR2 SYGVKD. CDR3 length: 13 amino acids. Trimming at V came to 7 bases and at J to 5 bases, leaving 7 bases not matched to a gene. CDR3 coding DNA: TGTGCCATCAACATACAGGGGGGCGACGAGCAGTACTTC. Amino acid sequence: CAINIQGGDEQYF.

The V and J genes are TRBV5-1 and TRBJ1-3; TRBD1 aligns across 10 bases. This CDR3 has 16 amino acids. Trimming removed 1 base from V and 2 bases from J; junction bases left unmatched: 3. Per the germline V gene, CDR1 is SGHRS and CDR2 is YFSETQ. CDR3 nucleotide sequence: TGCGCCAGCAGCTTGCTAGGGACAGGGGCTGGAAACACCATATATTTT. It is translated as CASSLLGTGAGNTIYF. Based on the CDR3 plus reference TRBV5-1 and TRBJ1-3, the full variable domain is KAGVTQTPRYLIKTRGQQVTLSCSPISGHRSVSWYQQTPGQGLQFLFEYFSETQRNKGNFPGRFSGRQFSNSRSEMNVSTLELGDSALYLCASSLLGTGAGNTIYFGEGSWLTVV.

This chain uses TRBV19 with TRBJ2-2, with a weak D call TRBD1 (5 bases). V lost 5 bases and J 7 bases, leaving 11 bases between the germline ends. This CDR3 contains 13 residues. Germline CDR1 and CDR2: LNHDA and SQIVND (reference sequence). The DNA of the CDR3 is TGTGCCAGTAGTTCCAGGGCTGTCGGGGAGCTGTTTTTT. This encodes CASSSRAVGELFF.

In DNA, the CDR3 is TGTGCCAGCAGTGAAGACCCCCGATCCACGCAGTATTTT. Its protein product is CASSEDPRSTQYF. The chain combines TRBV2 with TRBJ2-3; D remains ambiguous. V was trimmed by 1 base and J by 9 bases, leaving 11 bases between them. CDR3 length equals 13 residues. The germline CDR1 and CDR2 sequences are SNHLY and FYNNEI.

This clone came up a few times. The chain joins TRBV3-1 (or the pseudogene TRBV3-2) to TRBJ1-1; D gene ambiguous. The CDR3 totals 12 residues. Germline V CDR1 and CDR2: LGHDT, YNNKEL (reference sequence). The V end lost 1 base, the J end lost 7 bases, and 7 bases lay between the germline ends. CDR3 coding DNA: TGTGCCAGCAGCCAAGGGAGAATTGAAGCTTTCTTT. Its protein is CASSQGRIEAFF.

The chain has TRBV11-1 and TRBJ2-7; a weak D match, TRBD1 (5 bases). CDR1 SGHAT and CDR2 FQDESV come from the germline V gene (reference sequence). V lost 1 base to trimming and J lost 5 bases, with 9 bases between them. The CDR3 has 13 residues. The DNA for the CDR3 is TGTGCCAGCAGCTTAGGGACATTTGACGAGCAGTACTTC. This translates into CASSLGTFDEQYF.

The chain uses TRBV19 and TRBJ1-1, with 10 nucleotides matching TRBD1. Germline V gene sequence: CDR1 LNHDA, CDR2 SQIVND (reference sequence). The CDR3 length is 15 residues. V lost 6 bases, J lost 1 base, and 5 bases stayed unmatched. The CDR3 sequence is CASRTGGAGNTEAFF. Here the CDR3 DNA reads TGTGCCAGTAGGACAGGGGGCGCGGGGAACACTGAAGCTTTCTTT.

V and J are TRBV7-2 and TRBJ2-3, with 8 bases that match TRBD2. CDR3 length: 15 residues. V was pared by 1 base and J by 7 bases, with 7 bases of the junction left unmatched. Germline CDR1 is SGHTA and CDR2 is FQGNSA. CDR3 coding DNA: TGTGCCAGCAGCTTAGGCGGCGGGGGGCGTAATACGCAGTATTTT. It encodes CASSLGGGGRNTQYF.

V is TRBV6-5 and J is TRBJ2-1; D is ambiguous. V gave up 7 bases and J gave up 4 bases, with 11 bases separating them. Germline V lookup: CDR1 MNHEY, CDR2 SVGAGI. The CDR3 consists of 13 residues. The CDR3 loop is CASTRRTYNEQFF. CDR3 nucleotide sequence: TGTGCCAGCACCAGACGGACGTACAATGAGCAGTTCTTC.

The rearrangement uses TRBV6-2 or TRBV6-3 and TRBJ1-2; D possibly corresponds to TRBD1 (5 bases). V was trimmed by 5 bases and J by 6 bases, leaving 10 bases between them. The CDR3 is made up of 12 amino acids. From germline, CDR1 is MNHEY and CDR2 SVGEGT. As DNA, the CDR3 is TGTGCCAGCAGTCCGCAGGGTAATGGCTACACCTTC. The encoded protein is CASSPQGNGYTF.

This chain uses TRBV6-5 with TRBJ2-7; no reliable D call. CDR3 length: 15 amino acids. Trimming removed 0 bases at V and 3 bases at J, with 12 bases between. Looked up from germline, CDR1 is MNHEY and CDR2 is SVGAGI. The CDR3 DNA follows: TGTGCCAGCAGTTACTCGAGAGAGATGAACTACGAGCAGTACTTC. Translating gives CASSYSREMNYEQYF.

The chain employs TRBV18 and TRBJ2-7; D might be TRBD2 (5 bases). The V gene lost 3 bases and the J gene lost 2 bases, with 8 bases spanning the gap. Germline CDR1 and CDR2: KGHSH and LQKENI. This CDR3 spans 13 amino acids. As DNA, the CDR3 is TGTGCCAGCTCACCCGGGATAACCTACGAGCAGTACTTC. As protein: CASSPGITYEQYF.

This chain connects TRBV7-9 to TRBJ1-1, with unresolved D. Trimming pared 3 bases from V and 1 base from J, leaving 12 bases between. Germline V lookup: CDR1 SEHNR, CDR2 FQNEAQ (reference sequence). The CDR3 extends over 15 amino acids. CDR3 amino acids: CASSLAGASNTEAFF. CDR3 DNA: TGTGCCAGCAGCTTGGCGGGAGCATCGAACACTGAAGCTTTCTTT.

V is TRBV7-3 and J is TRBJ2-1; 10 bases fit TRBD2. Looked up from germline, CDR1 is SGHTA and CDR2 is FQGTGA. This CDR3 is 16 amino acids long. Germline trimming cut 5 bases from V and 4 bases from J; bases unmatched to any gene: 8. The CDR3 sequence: CASSPRSGGVYNEQFF. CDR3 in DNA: TGTGCCAGCAGCCCGCGCAGCGGGGGGGTGTACAATGAGCAGTTCTTC.

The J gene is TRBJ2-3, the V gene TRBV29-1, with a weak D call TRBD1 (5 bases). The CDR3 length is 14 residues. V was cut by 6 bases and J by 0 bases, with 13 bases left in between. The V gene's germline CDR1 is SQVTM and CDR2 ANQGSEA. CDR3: CSVFHQGSTDTQYF. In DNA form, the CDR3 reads TGCAGCGTCTTTCATCAGGGTAGCACAGATACGCAGTATTTT.

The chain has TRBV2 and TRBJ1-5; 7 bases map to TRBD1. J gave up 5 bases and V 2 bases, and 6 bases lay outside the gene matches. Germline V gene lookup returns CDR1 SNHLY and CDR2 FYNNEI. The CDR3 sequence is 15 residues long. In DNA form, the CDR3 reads TGTGCCAGCAGTGAAAATGGACAGGATCATCAGCCCCAGCATTTT. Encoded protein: CASSENGQDHQPQHF.

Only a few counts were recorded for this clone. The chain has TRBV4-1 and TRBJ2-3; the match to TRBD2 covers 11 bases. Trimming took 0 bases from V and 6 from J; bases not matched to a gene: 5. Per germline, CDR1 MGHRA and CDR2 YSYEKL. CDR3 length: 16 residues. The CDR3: CASSQDPSGGRDTQYF. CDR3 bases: TGCGCCAGCAGCCAAGACCCTAGCGGGGGGCGGGATACGCAGTATTTT.